A single T cell receptor (beta chain) is shown here with its context. Its specificity is unknown. Clones were sequenced by immunoSEQ multiplex PCR, and TCRdb holds only the in-frame ones, with some missing. The sample carries under 13,000 clones, 55% to 85% recorded once. This record comes from a study of somatic mutations in cytotoxic T cells in rheumatoid arthritis. Study overall: Blood (about 31 ml EDTA) from each patient was taken right after diagnosis, before any treatment. Certain T-cell populations stained with V beta antibodies were FACS-sorted to nearly 100% purity, and V beta1+ cells were TCRB-sequenced. The study's findings and limits: The antigen targets of the expanded CD8+ clones were unknown.

V shed 9 bases and J 6 bases; nucleotides not matched to a gene: 8. The germline V gene encodes CDR1 MNHEY and CDR2 SMNVEV (reference sequence). This CDR3 has 14 residues. The study pulled out CD4+ and CD8+ cells with positive magnetic bead selection and then checked their purity by flow cytometry. This clonotype was obtained from an adult with rheumatoid arthritis. Material for sequencing was CD8+ T cells sorted from blood. The chain has TRBV27 and TRBJ1-6; TRBD1 agrees at 7 bases. The CDR3 spells CASRQGVGNSPLHF. CDR3 DNA sequence: TGTGCCAGTAGACAGGGTGTCGGTAATTCACCCCTCCACTTT.